This entry features one TCR beta chain sequence. Its cognate antigen is unknown. The second PCR ran about 6 to 12 cycles with a sample-barcoded 5' primer and J-beta primers. TCRdb itself ran the 5' RACE reads through MiXCR, one entry per CDR3 protein. Of 650,000 to 1,000,000 distinct CDR3 sequences in the sample, under 40% were seen once. These data come from a study of blood T cells in healthy people across ages. Overall study findings and caveats: Underestimates were what the diversity estimates from one million T cells were considered to be. When set beside aged donors, long-lived donors presented more naive CD4+ cells and higher diversity.

The sequenced sample consisted of blood. This TCR came from a man younger than 35 in good health.

The CDR3 DNA reads TGCGCCAGCAGCCATAACGGGAACCGGGACAGTAGTTGGCAGTTCTTC. Protein sequence: CASSHNGNRDSSWQFF. The chain is built from TRBV4-3 and TRBJ2-1; 7 bases are shared with TRBD1. The J segment lost 12 bases and the V segment lost 3 bases, leaving 17 bases of the junction unmatched. The CDR3 sequence is 16 residues long. Germline CDR1 and CDR2: LGHNA and YSLEER.